The 10 T cell receptor beta chains below all came from one sample that was sequenced in a study of blood T cells in healthy people across ages. It was with a sample-barcoded 5' primer and a J-beta primer mix that a second PCR of about 7 to 12 cycles was run. TCRdb passed the 5' RACE reads through MiXCR, listing each CDR3 protein once. This sample has fewer than 900,000 distinct CDR3 sequences, with approximately 50% found just once. Sample: blood. These receptor sequences come from a woman in her fifties or sixties in good health.

This clonotype showed up just once. The V call is TRBV25-1, the J call TRBJ2-7; 9 positions match TRBD1. The DNA end is a closer match to TRBJ2-4, so the J assignment may be wrong. The CDR3 spans 14 residues. Germline V gene lookup returns CDR1 MGHDK and CDR2 SYGVNS. In DNA, the CDR3 is TGTGCCAGCAGTGCACAGGGGGCTGGAAACATTCAGTACTTC. This codes for CASSAQGAGNIQYF.

The chain has TRBV10-3 and TRBJ2-7; 8 nucleotides line up with TRBD1. The CDR3 runs to 15 residues. With 8 bases clipped from V and 4 bases from J, the junction kept 13 bases outside the gene matches. CDR1 is ENHRY and CDR2 is SYGVKD in the germline V gene. The DNA of the CDR3 is TGTGCCATCGGTGGATCAGGGGGCATGTGGTACGAGCAGTACTTC. It yields the protein CAIGGSGGMWYEQYF.

The J gene is TRBJ2-7, the V gene TRBV27, with D tentatively TRBD1 or TRBD2 (5 bases each). V was clipped by 6 bases and J by 4 bases, with 13 bases between them. Germline V CDR1 and CDR2: MNHEY, SMNVEV (reference sequence). This CDR3 is built from 13 residues. The CDR3 here is CASSWGTEYEQYF. Written as DNA, the CDR3 is TGTGCCAGCAGCTGGGGGACGGAGTACGAGCAGTACTTC.

CDR3 sequence reads: CASSSPTNSPLHF. The CDR3 bases are TGTGCCAGCAGTTCCCCGACGAATTCACCCCTCCACTTT. V gene TRBV28 combines with J gene TRBJ1-6, with unresolved D. The length of the CDR3 is 13 residues. The V end was cut by 4 bases, the J end by 7 bases, with 8 bases between. Germline CDR1 and CDR2: MDHEN and SYDVKM. Full variable domain (rest looked up from reference TRBV28 and TRBJ1-6): DVKVTQSSRYLVKRTGEKVFLECVQDMDHENMFWYRQDPGLGLRLIYFSYDVKMKEKGDIPEGYSVSREKKERFSLILESASTNQTSMYLCASSSPTNSPLHFGNGTRLTVT.

This clonotype was observed a handful of times. CDR3 sequence (DNA): TGCAGTGCTAGTTCGGGAGCGGGGACCTACGAGCAGTACTTC. This encodes CSASSGAGTYEQYF. This chain links TRBV20-1 with TRBJ2-7, with 7 bases that match TRBD2. Germline V CDR1 and CDR2: DFQATT, SNEGSKA (reference sequence). Trimming removed 3 bases from V and 2 bases from J; junction bases left unmatched: 7. This CDR3 has 14 amino acids.

This clonotype was counted at least ten times. This chain connects TRBV2 to TRBJ2-7; 12 bases are shared with TRBD1. V trimming: 5 bases; J trimming: 2 bases; junction bases outside the gene matches: 1. The V gene's germline CDR1 is SNHLY and CDR2 FYNNEI. CDR3 length equals 14 residues. The CDR3 here is CASSRDRGPYEQYF. The CDR3 bases are TGTGCCAGCAGTCGGGACAGGGGGCCCTACGAGCAGTACTTC.

The chain combines TRBV7-2 with TRBJ1-5, with D possibly being TRBD1 (5 bases). V lost 3 bases and J 0 bases, leaving 15 bases between the germline ends. CDR3 length equals 17 residues. Germline lookup yields CDR1 SGHTA and CDR2 FQGNSA. This chain's CDR3 is CASSFGREINSNQPQHF. CDR3 in DNA: TGTGCCAGCAGCTTTGGCAGGGAAATCAATAGCAATCAGCCCCAGCATTTT.

The chain employs TRBV20-1 and TRBJ1-6; 8 bases agree with TRBD1. The junction had 6 bases not matched to a gene; V was cut back by 1 base and J by 7 bases. CDR1 and CDR2 from the germline V gene are DFQATT and SNEGSKA (reference sequence). This CDR3 has 15 residues. CDR3 in DNA: TGCAGTGCTAGAGTGGGGGGACAGGACAATTCACCCCTCCACTTT. Translating it yields CSARVGGQDNSPLHF.

This clonotype has just one count. This sequence joins TRBV6-5 and TRBJ2-1, with D tentatively TRBD1 (8 bases). CDR3 length equals 16 residues. Trimming took off 6 bases at V and 9 bases at J, with 24 bases between the two ends. The germline gives CDR1 MNHEY, CDR2 SVGAGI. In DNA, the CDR3 is TGTGCCAGCAGGAAACAGGGGGGGGATCGACTGGGTGAGCAGTTCTTC. Translated: CASRKQGGDRLGEQFF.

The table lists this clonotype with a count of one. CDR3 nucleotides: TGTGCCAGCAGCTTAGCGGGATTTGGCACCGGGGAGCTGTTTTTT. Translated, it gives CASSLAGFGTGELFF. The chain is built from TRBV11-2 and TRBJ2-2, with a possible D match to TRBD2 (5 bases). The CDR3 is 15 amino acids. The V gene lost 1 base and the J gene lost 4 bases, with 10 bases spanning the gap. Germline lookup yields CDR1 SGHAT and CDR2 FQNNGV. The full variable domain, with the rest looked up from reference TRBV11-2 and TRBJ2-2, is EAGVAQSPRYKIIEKRQSVAFWCNPISGHATLYWYQQILGQGPKLLIQFQNNGVVDDSQLPKDRFSAERLKGVDSTLKIQPAKLEDSAVYLCASSLAGFGTGELFFGEGSRLTVL.